The T cell receptor beta chain under discussion was sequenced for a study of siplizumab effects on memory and regulatory T cells. Study outcomes and limitations: Naive T cells seemed more diverse than memory cells and seemed major alloresponse contributors. Siplizumab significantly reduced alloreactive sequences traceable to unstimulated CD4+ memory cells.

Around 100,000 TCR templates underwent assay in each sample. The repertoire was sequenced with immunoSEQ multiplex PCR; TCRdb's copy has only in-frame clones and lacks some. The sample has fewer than 120,000 clones, around nine tenths seen once; the top ten hold 1% to 1.5%. CDR3 size: 16 residues. V was shortened by 2 bases and J by 0 bases, with 10 bases between the two germline ends. Germline V lookup: CDR1 KGHSH, CDR2 LQKENI. Points on this clone: Its antigen is not identified.

The specimen was CD4+ T cells sorted from blood. The receptor's source is a human donor in good health. The chain uses TRBV18 and TRBJ1-4; D is undetermined. The CDR3: CASSPFTDATNEKLFF. The CDR3 DNA is TGTGCCAGCTCACCATTCACCGATGCAACTAATGAAAAACTGTTTTTT.